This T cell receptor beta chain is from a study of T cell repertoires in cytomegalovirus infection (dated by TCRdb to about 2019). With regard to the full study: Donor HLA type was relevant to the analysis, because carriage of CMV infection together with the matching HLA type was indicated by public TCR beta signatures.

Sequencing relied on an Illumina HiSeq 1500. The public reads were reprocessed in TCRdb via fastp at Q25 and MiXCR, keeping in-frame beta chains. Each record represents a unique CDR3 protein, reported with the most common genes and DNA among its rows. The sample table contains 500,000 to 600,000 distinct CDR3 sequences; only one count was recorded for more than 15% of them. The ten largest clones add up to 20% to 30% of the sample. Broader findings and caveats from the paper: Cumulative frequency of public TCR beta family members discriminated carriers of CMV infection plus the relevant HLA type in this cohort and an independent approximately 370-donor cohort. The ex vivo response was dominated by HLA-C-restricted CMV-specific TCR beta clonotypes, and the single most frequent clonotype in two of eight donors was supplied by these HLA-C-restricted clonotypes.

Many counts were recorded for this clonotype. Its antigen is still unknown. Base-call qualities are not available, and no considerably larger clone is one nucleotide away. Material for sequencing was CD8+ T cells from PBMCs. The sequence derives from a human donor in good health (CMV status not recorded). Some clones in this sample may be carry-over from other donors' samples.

The DNA sequence is TGTGCCAGCAATCCCGGCGGAGCATACAATGAGCAGTTCTTC. The encoded protein is CASNPGGAYNEQFF. The V and J genes are TRBV11-2 and TRBJ2-1, with an unclear D gene assignment. Based on the germline V gene, the CDR1 and CDR2 sequences are SGHAT and FQNNGV. V was cut back by 7 bases and J by 4 bases, leaving a gap of 14 bases between them. The cysteine opens and the phenylalanine closes a CDR3 of 14 amino acids. The DNA shown is the 42-base CDR3, in frame from base 1. The full variable domain, completed from the reference TRBV11-2 and TRBJ2-1 proteins outside the CDR3, reads EAGVAQSPRYKIIEKRQSVAFWCNPISGHATLYWYQQILGQGPKLLIQFQNNGVVDDSQLPKDRFSAERLKGVDSTLKIQPAKLEDSAVYLCASNPGGAYNEQFFGPGTRLTVL.